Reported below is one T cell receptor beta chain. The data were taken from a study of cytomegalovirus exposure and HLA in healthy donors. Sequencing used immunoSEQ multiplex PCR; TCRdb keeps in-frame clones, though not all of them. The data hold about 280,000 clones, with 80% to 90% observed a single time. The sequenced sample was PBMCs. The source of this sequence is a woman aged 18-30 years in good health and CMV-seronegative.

The CDR3, as DNA: TGTGCCAGCAGTGTTAATAGCGGGCCCCGCAACGATGAGCAGTTCTTC. It codes for CASSVNSGPRNDEQFF. This chain uses TRBV2 with TRBJ2-1, with 7 nucleotides matching TRBD2. The germline V gene has CDR1 SNHLY and CDR2 FYNNEI. After removal of 4 bases from V and 8 bases from J, the junction contained 14 bases not matched to a gene. The CDR3 runs to 16 residues.